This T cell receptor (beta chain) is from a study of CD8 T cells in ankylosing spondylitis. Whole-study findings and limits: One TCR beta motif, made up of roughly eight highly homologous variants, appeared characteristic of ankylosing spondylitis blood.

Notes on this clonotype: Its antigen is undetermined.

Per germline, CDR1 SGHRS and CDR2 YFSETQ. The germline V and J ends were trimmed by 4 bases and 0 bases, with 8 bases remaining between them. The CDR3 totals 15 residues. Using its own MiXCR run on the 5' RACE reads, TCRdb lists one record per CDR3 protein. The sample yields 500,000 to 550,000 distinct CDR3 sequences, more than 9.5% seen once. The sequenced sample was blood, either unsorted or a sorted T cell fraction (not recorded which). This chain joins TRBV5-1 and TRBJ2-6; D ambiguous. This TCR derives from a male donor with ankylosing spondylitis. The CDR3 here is CASSKGISGANVLTF. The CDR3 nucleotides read TGCGCCAGCAGCAAAGGGATCTCTGGGGCCAACGTCCTGACTTTC.